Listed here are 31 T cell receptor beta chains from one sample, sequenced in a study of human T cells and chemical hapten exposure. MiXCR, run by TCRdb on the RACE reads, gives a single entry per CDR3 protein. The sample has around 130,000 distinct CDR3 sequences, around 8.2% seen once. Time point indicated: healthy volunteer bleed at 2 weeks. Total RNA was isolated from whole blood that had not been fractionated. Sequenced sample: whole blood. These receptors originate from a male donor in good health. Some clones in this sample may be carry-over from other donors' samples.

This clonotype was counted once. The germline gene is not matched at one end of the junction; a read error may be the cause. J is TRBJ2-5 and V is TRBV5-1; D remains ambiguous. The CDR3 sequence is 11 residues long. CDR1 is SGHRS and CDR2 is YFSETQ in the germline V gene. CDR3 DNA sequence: TGCACCAGCAGTTCACAAGAGACCCAGTACTTC. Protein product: CTSSSQETQYF.

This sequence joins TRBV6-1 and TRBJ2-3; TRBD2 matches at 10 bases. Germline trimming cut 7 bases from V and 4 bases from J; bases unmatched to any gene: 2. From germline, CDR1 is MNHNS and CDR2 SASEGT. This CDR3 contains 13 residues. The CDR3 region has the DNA TGTGCCAGCACTAGCGGGAGCGCAGATACGCAGTATTTT. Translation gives CASTSGSADTQYF.

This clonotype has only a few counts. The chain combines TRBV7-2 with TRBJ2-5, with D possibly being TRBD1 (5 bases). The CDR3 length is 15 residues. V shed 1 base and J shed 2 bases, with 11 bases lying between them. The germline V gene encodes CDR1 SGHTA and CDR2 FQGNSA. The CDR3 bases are TGTGCCAGCAGCTTAGGCCGTTCAGGGCAAGAGACCCAGTACTTC. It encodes CASSLGRSGQETQYF.

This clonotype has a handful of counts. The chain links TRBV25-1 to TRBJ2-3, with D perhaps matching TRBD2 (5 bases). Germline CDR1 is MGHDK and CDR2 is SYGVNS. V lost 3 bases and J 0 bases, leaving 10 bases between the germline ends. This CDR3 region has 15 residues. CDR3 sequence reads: CASSEFEGSTDTQYF. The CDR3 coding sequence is TGTGCCAGCAGTGAGTTTGAGGGTAGCACAGATACGCAGTATTTT.

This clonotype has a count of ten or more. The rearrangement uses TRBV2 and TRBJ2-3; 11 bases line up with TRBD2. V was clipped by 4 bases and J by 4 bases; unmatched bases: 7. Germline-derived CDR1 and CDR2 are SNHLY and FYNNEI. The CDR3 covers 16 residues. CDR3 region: CASSASGTSGADTQYF. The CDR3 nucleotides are TGTGCCAGCAGTGCGTCCGGGACTAGCGGAGCAGATACGCAGTATTTT.

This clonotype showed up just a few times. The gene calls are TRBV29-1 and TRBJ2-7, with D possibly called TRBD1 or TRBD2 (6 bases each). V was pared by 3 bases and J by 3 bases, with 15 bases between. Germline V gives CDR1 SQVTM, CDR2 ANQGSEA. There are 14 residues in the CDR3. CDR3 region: CSVEGLGANYEQYF. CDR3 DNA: TGCAGCGTTGAGGGACTGGGGGCCAACTACGAGCAGTACTTC.

The CDR3 sequence: CASSDSPGEQYF. CDR3 bases: TGTGCCAGCAGTGATTCCCCGGGGGAGCAGTACTTC. V and J are TRBV25-1 and TRBJ2-7, with D perhaps TRBD2 (5 bases). Looked up from germline, CDR1 is MGHDK and CDR2 is SYGVNS. V lost 3 bases to trimming and J lost 7 bases, with 10 bases between them. CDR3 length: 12 amino acids.

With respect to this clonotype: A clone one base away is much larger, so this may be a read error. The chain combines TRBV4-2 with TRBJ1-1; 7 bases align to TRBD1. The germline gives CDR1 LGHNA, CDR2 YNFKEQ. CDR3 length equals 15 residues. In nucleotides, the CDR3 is TGTGCCAGCTGCCAAGAAGGGACAGAGAACACTGAAGCTTTCTTT. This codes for CASCQEGTENTEAFF.

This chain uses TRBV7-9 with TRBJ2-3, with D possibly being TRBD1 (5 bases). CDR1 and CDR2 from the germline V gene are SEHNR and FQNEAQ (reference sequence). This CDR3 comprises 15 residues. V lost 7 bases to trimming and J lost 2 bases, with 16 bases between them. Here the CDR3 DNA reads TGTGCCAGCACCCGAAGGGGCCTACTCACAGATACGCAGTATTTT. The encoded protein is CASTRRGLLTDTQYF.

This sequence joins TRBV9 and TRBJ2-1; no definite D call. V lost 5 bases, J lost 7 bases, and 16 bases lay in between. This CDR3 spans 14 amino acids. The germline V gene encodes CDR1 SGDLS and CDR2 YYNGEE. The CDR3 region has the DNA TGTGCCAGCAGGGCTGGGGAAATAGGGAATGAGCAGTTCTTC. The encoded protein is CASRAGEIGNEQFF.

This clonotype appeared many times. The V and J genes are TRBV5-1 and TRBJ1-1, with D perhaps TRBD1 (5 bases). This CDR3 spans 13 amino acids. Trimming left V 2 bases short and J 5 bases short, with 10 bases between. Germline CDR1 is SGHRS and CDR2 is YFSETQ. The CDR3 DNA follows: TGCGCCAGCAGCTTCAGGGTTGGGACTGAAGCTTTCTTT. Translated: CASSFRVGTEAFF.

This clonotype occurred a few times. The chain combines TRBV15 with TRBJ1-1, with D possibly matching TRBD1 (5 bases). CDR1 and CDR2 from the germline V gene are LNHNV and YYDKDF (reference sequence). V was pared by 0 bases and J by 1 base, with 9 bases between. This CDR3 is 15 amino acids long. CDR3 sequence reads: CATSRDDRENTEAFF. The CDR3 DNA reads TGTGCCACCAGCAGAGATGACAGAGAGAACACTGAAGCTTTCTTT.

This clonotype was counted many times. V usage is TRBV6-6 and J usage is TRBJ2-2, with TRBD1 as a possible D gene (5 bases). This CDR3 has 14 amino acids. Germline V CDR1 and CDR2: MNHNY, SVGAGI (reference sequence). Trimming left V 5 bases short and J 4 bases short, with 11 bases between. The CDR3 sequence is CASSQTQGTGELFF. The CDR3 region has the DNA TGTGCCAGCAGTCAAACTCAGGGCACCGGGGAGCTGTTTTTT.

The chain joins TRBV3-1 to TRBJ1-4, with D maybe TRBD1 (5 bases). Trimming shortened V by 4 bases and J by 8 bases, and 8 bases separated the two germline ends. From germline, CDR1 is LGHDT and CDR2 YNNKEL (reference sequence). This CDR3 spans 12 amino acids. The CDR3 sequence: CASSLRTEKLFF. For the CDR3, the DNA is TGTGCCAGCAGCCTACGGACAGAAAAACTGTTTTTT.

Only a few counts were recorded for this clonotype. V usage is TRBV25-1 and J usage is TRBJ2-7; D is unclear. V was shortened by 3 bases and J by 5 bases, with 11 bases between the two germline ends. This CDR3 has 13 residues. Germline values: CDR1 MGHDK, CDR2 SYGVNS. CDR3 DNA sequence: TGTGCCAGCAGTGAGAGGCTCTATGACGAGCAGTACTTC. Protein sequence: CASSERLYDEQYF.

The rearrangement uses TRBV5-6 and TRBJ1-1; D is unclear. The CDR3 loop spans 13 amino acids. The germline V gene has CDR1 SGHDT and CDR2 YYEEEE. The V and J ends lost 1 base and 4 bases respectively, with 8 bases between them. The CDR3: CASSLIAGTEAFF. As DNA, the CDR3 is TGTGCCAGCAGCTTGATAGCAGGCACTGAAGCTTTCTTT.

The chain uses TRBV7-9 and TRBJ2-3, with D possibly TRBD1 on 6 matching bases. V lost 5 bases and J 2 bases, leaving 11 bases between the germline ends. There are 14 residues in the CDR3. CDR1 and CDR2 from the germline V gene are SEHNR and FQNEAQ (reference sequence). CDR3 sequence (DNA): TGTGCCAGCAGCCCGAGGGACACCACAGATACGCAGTATTTT. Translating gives CASSPRDTTDTQYF.

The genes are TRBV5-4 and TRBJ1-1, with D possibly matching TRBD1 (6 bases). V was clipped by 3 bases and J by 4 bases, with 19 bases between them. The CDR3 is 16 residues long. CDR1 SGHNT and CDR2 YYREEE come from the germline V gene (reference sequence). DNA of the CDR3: TGTGCCAGCAGCTCCCTCTTTGCGGGGGCTATCACTGAAGCTTTCTTT. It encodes CASSSLFAGAITEAFF.

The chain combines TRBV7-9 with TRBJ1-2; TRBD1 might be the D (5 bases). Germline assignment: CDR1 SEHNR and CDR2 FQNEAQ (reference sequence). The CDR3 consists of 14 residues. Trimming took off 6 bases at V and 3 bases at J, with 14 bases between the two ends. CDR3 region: CASSPQGGDYGYTF. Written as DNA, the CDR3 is TGTGCCAGCAGTCCTCAGGGCGGAGACTATGGCTACACCTTC.

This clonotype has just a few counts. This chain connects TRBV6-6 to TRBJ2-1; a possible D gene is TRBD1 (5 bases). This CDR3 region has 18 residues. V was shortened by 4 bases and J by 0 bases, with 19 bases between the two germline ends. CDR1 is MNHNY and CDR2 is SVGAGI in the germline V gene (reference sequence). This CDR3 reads CASSSWTHSGASYNEQFF. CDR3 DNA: TGTGCCAGCAGTTCCTGGACACATTCTGGGGCCTCCTACAATGAGCAGTTCTTC.

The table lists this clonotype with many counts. Here the CDR3 reads CASRRPDSRNSPLHF. The CDR3 DNA follows: TGTGCCAGCAGGCGACCCGACAGTCGAAATTCACCCCTCCACTTT. The chain employs TRBV7-9 and TRBJ1-6; TRBD1 might be the D (5 bases). The V end was cut by 6 bases, the J end by 7 bases, with 16 bases between. CDR3 length equals 15 residues. Germline assignment: CDR1 SEHNR and CDR2 FQNEAQ (reference sequence).

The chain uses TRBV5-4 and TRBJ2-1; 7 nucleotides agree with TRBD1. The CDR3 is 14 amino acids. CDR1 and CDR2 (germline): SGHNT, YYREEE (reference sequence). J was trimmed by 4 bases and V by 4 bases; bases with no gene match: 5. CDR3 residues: CASSQRQGYNEQFF. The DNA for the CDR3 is TGTGCCAGCAGCCAAAGACAGGGTTACAATGAGCAGTTCTTC.

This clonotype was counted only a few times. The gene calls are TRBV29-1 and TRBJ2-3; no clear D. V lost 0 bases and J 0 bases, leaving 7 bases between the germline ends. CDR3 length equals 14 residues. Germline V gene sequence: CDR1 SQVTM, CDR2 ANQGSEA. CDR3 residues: CSVEDQASTDTQYF. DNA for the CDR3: TGCAGCGTTGAAGATCAAGCTAGCACAGATACGCAGTATTTT.

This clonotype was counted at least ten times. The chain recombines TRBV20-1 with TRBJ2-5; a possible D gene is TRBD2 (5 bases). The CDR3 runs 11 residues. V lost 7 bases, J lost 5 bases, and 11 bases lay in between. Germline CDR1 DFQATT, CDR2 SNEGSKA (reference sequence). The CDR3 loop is CSGGSAETQYF. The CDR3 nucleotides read TGCAGTGGAGGGAGCGCGGAGACCCAGTACTTC.

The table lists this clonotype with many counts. CDR3 loop: CASSQVPGEQYF. In nucleotides, the CDR3 is TGTGCCAGCAGCCAAGTTCCGGGCGAGCAGTACTTC. This chain uses TRBV14 with TRBJ2-7; D is unresolved. This CDR3 contains 12 residues. Germline CDR1 and CDR2: SGHDN and FVKESK. V gave up 1 base and J gave up 6 bases, with 7 bases separating them.

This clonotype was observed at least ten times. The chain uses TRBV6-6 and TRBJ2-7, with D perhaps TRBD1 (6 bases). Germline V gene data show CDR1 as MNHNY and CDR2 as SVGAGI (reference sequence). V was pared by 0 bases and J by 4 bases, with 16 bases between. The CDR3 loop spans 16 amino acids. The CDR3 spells CASSYSKGPGVYEQYF. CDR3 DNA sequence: TGTGCCAGCAGTTACTCGAAGGGACCAGGGGTATACGAGCAGTACTTC.

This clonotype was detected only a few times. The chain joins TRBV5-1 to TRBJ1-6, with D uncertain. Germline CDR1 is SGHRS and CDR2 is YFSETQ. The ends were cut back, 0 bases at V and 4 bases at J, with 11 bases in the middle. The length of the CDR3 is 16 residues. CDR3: CASSLAGLRYNSPLHF. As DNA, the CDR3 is TGCGCCAGCAGCTTGGCAGGCTTACGGTATAATTCACCCCTCCACTTT.

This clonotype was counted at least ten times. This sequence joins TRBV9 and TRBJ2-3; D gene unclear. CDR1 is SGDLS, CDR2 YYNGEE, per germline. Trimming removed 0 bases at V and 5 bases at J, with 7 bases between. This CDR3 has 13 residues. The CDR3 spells CASSVGNGDTQYF. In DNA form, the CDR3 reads TGTGCCAGCAGCGTAGGTAATGGAGATACGCAGTATTTT.

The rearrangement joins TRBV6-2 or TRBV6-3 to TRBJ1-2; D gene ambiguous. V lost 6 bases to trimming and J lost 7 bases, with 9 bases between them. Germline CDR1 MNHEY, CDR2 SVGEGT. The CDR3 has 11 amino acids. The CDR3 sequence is CASSTGPGYTF. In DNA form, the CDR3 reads TGTGCCAGCAGCACCGGACCTGGCTACACCTTC.

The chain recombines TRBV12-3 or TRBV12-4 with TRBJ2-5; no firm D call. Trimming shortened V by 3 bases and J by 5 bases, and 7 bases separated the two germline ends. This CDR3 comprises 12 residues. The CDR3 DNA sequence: TGTGCCAGCAGTTTGGCGTGGGAGACCCAGTACTTC. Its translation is CASSLAWETQYF.

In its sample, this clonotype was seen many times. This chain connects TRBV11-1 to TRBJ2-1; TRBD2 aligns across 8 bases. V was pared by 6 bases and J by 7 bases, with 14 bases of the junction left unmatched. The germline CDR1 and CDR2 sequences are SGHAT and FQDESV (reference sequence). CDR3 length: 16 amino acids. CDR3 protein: CASSFPAGVSRNEQFF. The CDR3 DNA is TGTGCCAGCAGTTTCCCAGCGGGGGTCTCGAGGAATGAGCAGTTCTTC.